The sequence of this TCR beta chain was determined in a study of monozygotic twins with cystic fibrosis. Study-wide results and caveats: Unrelated CF individuals shared fewer identical clonotypes than monozygotic CF twins.

The junction had 10 bases not matched to a gene; V was cut back by 5 bases and J by 0 bases. Germline values: CDR1 SQVTM, CDR2 ANQGSEA. The CDR3 loop spans 15 amino acids. As regards this clone: Its specificity is not known.

Profiled with immunoSEQ multiplex PCR; TCRdb holds only in-frame clones, not every one. The data show roughly 26,000 clones, less than 95% seen once. The sequence derives from a girl aged 2 to 10 with cystic fibrosis. Sequencing input: blood. This chain uses TRBV29-1 with TRBJ2-7; 7 bases fit TRBD1. The CDR3: CSVYRDSPHSYEQYF. CDR3 in DNA: TGCAGCGTTTACCGGGACAGCCCCCACTCCTACGAGCAGTACTTC.